This T cell receptor (beta chain) was identified in a study of blood T cell repertoires in COVID-19. About the research overall: The analysed material was cDNA or gDNA that came from T cells, B-cell-depleted T cells, or PBMCs.

Produced via immunoSEQ multiplex PCR; TCRdb's table is partial and in-frame only. The repertoire holds more than 55,000 clones, with about 91% as singletons. CDR3 length equals 15 residues. CDR1 is MDHEN, CDR2 SYDVKM, per germline. V trimming: 6 bases; J trimming: 4 bases; junction bases outside the gene matches: 7. The receptor was isolated from a man aged 50 to 59 with active COVID-19. The material sequenced was peripheral blood. The rearrangement uses TRBV28 and TRBJ2-2, with 8 bases fitting TRBD1. This CDR3 is CASRRQGARTGELFF. In nucleotides, the CDR3 is TGTGCCAGCAGGAGGCAGGGGGCGCGCACCGGGGAGCTGTTTTTT.